This entry concerns a single TCR beta chain. Antigen: not known. This entry belongs to a study of T cells after posttransplantation cyclophosphamide. Regarding the study as a whole: Recipient CMV seropositivity and CMV reactivation strongly tracked TRB clonality.

Method: immunoSEQ multiplex PCR; TCRdb's copy keeps in-frame clones and lacks some. The table lists about 52,000 clones, roughly 94% of them singletons. The germline V and J ends were trimmed by 10 bases and 7 bases, with 14 bases remaining between them. The germline gives CDR1 ENHRY, CDR2 SYGVKD. The CDR3 loop spans 13 amino acids. This clonotype originated in a woman aged 25 to 39 in good health and a related stem cell transplant donor. The chain is built from TRBV10-3 and TRBJ1-6; maybe TRBD1 (5 bases). Sequenced material: PBMCs. CDR3 nucleotide sequence: TGTGCCACCCGGGACTCCGGGAATTCACCCCTCCACTTT. Its translation is CATRDSGNSPLHF.